What follows describes a single T cell receptor beta chain. This sample was included in a study of blood T cell repertoires in COVID-19. Study summary: The samples span acute and convalescent COVID-19 from the United States, Italy and Spain. In each case, the material was cDNA or gDNA derived from T cells, B-cell-depleted T cells, or PBMCs.

Repertoires were generated with immunoSEQ multiplex PCR, while TCRdb's copy carries only in-frame clones and drops some. The sample consists of about 190,000 clones, around 83% of them appearing once. The source is a woman between 40 and 50 years old with acute or convalescent COVID-19. Sequencing was carried out using peripheral blood.

The CDR3 DNA follows: TGTGCCAGCAGCGACCCGGGAGGGGGCCGGACTAGTGGCTACACCTTC. Amino acids: CASSDPGGGRTSGYTF. The rearrangement uses TRBV9 and TRBJ1-2, with 7 bases identical to TRBD1. Germline loops: CDR1 SGDLS, CDR2 YYNGEE. The CDR3 length is 16 residues. Losses at the gene ends were 3 bases for V and 7 bases for J; bases not matched to a gene: 15. Full variable domain (outside the CDR3, taken from reference TRBV9 and TRBJ1-2): DSGVTQTPKHLITATGQRVTLRCSPRSGDLSVYWYQQSLDQGLQFLIQYYNGEERAKGNILERFSAQQFPDLHSELNLSSLELGDSALYFCASSDPGGGRTSGYTFGSGTRLTVV.